A single sample gave rise to the 14 T cell receptor beta chains below, sequenced in a study of CD8 T cells in Susac syndrome. Roughly 0.45 to 1 ug RNA was reverse transcribed with random hexamers. A single record per CDR3 protein comes from TCRdb applying MiXCR to the immunoSEQ multiplex PCR reads. The data hold fewer than 150,000 distinct CDR3 sequences, with approximately 90% observed a single time. The sample taken for sequencing was CD8+ T cells from PBMCs. The receptors originated from a human donor with multiple sclerosis.

This chain links TRBV4-3 with TRBJ1-1; D not resolved. The V and J ends lost 0 bases and 0 bases respectively, with 8 bases between them. The V gene's germline CDR1 is LGHNA and CDR2 YSLEER. This CDR3 spans 15 amino acids. The CDR3 is CASSQDPSVNTEAFF. For the CDR3, the DNA is TGCGCCAGCAGCCAAGATCCATCGGTGAACACTGAAGCTTTCTTT.

The CDR3 loop is CASSYTGSSYEQYF. The CDR3 DNA reads as TGTGCCAGCAGTTACACCGGCTCCTCCTACGAGCAGTACTTC. The rearrangement uses TRBV6-5 and TRBJ2-7; D unresolved. Germline V gives CDR1 MNHEY, CDR2 SVGAGI. V lost 2 bases and J 0 bases, leaving 8 bases between the germline ends. The CDR3 extends over 14 amino acids.

The genes are TRBV7-8 and TRBJ2-2; D is possibly TRBD2 (5 bases). Trimming pared 1 base from V and 5 bases from J, leaving 11 bases between. Germline CDR1 SGHVS, CDR2 FQNEAQ. This CDR3 spans 15 amino acids. The CDR3 is CASSLGTPGTGELFF. CDR3 coding DNA: TGTGCCAGCAGCTTAGGTACCCCGGGGACCGGGGAGCTGTTTTTT.

The chain employs TRBV19 and TRBJ2-7; weak D call: TRBD2 (6 bases). This CDR3 region has 13 residues. Trimming left V 5 bases short and J 0 bases short, with 8 bases between. Looked up from germline, CDR1 is LNHDA and CDR2 is SQIVND (reference sequence). CDR3 nucleotides: TGTGCCAGTAGTGCTAGCGACTCCTACGAGCAGTACTTC. It is translated as CASSASDSYEQYF.

V and J are TRBV13 and TRBJ2-7, with TRBD2 matching over 10 bases. Germline values: CDR1 PRHDT, CDR2 FYEKMQ (reference sequence). V shed 5 bases, J shed 2 bases, and the junction held 3 bases outside the gene matches. The CDR3 length is 14 residues. The CDR3 protein is CASSLGTSAYEQYF. The CDR3 nucleotides are TGTGCCAGCAGCCTCGGGACTAGCGCCTACGAGCAGTACTTC. Using reference TRBV13 and TRBJ2-7 for the parts outside the CDR3, the full variable domain is AAGVIQSPRHLIKEKRETATLKCYPIPRHDTVYWYQQGPGQDPQFLISFYEKMQSDKGSIPDRFSAQQFSDYHSELNMSSLELGDSALYFCASSLGTSAYEQYFGPGTRLTVT.

The J gene is TRBJ2-7, the V gene TRBV20-1; the D gene is possibly TRBD2 (6 bases). Germline values: CDR1 DFQATT, CDR2 SNEGSKA (reference sequence). CDR3 length: 14 residues. Trimming took off 0 bases at V and 4 bases at J, with 13 bases between the two ends. CDR3 in DNA: TGCAGTGCTAGAGATCCCCTAGCGTCTTACGAGCAGTACTTC. It translates to CSARDPLASYEQYF.

The chain links TRBV20-1 to TRBJ1-2, with D tentatively TRBD1 (5 bases). This CDR3 comprises 14 residues. V lost 0 bases to trimming and J lost 6 bases, with 14 bases between them. The germline V gene encodes CDR1 DFQATT and CDR2 SNEGSKA (reference sequence). The CDR3 nucleotides read TGCAGTGCTAGAGATTTTATCGGGGGGAATGGCTACACCTTC. Translation: CSARDFIGGNGYTF.

This chain joins TRBV12-3 or TRBV12-4 and TRBJ1-5; D uncertain. The CDR3 spans 16 residues. V gave up 6 bases and J gave up 2 bases, with 17 bases separating them. The CDR3, as DNA: TGTGCCAGCAGCCGCCTTGAAGCGGGTGGCAATCAGCCCCAGCATTTT. This encodes CASSRLEAGGNQPQHF.

This sequence joins TRBV27 and TRBJ2-2; D is perhaps TRBD1 or TRBD2 (6 bases each). CDR1 MNHEY and CDR2 SMNVEV come from the germline V gene (reference sequence). Trimming pared 8 bases from V and 7 bases from J, leaving 11 bases between. The CDR3 extends over 12 amino acids. The DNA for the CDR3 is TGTGCCAGCGCCAAGGGGGGCGGGGAGCTGTTTTTT. This encodes CASAKGGGELFF.

The rearrangement joins TRBV7-8 to TRBJ2-6; D remains ambiguous. The CDR3 length is 15 residues. CDR1 and CDR2 from the germline V gene are SGHVS and FQNEAQ. Trimming shortened V by 4 bases and J by 1 base, and 8 bases separated the two germline ends. The CDR3 region is CASSSSESGANVLTF. The CDR3 bases are TGTGCCAGCAGCTCATCCGAGTCTGGGGCCAACGTCCTGACTTTC.

The chain carries TRBV4-3 and TRBJ2-7; 9 bases align to TRBD2. Trimming cost V 3 bases and J 2 bases; bases outside gene matches: 5. The CDR3 contains 15 residues. Per germline, CDR1 LGHNA and CDR2 YSLEER. CDR3 nucleotides: TGCGCCAGCAGCCAGGGGCTAGCGGGGACCTACGAGCAGTACTTC. Translating it yields CASSQGLAGTYEQYF.

The V gene is TRBV9, the J gene TRBJ2-7; 10 bases are shared with TRBD2. Germline V gene sequence: CDR1 SGDLS, CDR2 YYNGEE. CDR3 length: 16 amino acids. V dropped 4 bases and J dropped 4; count of bases not matched to a gene: 11. CDR3 loop: CASSPGLAGVGYEQYF. The CDR3 DNA is TGTGCCAGCAGCCCTGGGCTAGCGGGAGTTGGGTACGAGCAGTACTTC.

This clonotype was counted only a few times. The chain links TRBV27 to TRBJ1-2; no reliable D call. The CDR3 totals 13 residues. Germline V gives CDR1 MNHEY, CDR2 SMNVEV (reference sequence). V was cut by 5 bases and J by 0 bases, with 7 bases left in between. CDR3 DNA sequence: TGTGCCAGCAGTGACATCTCTAACTATGGCTACACCTTC. Amino acids: CASSDISNYGYTF.

The CDR3 here is CASSLVDGIETQYF. CDR3 coding DNA: TGTGCCAGCAGCTTAGTTGACGGGATTGAGACCCAGTACTTC. The chain is built from TRBV7-9 and TRBJ2-5; D is possibly TRBD2 (5 bases). The length of the CDR3 is 14 residues. Germline CDR1 reads SEHNR; CDR2 reads FQNEAQ (reference sequence). The V end was cut by 1 base, the J end by 5 bases, with 11 bases between.